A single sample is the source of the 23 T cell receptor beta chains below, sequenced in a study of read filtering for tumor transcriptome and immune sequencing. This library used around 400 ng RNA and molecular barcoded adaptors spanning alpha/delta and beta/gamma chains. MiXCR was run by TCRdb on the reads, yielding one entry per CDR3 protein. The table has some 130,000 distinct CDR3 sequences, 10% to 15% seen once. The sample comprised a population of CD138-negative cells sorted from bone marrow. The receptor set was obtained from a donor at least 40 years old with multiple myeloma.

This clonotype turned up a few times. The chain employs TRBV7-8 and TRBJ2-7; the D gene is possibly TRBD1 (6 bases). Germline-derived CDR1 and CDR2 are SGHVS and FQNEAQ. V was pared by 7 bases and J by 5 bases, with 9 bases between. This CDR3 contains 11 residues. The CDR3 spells CASTPGDEQYF. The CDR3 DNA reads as TGTGCCAGCACCCCAGGGGACGAGCAGTACTTC.

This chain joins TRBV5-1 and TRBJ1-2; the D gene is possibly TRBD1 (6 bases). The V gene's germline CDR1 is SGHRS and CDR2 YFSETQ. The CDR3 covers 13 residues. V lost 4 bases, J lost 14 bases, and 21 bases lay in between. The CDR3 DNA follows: TGCGCCAGCAGCGAAACCGGGACAAGGGGCCGGACCTTC. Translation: CASSETGTRGRTF.

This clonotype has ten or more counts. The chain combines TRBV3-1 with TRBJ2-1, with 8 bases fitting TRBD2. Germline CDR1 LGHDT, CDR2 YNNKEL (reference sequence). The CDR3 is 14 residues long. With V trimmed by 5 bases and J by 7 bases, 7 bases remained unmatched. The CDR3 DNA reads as TGTGCCAGCAGCAGGCCGGGACTAGAAAATGAGCAGTTCTTC. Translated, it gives CASSRPGLENEQFF.

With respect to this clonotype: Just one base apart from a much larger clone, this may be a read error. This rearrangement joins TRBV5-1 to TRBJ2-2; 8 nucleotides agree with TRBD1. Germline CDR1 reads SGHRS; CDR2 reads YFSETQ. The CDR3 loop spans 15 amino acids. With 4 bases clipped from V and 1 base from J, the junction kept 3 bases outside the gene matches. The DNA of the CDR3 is TGCGCCAGCAGCCGGGGGACAGGGAACACCGGGGAGCTGTTTTTT. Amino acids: CASSRGTGNTGELFF.

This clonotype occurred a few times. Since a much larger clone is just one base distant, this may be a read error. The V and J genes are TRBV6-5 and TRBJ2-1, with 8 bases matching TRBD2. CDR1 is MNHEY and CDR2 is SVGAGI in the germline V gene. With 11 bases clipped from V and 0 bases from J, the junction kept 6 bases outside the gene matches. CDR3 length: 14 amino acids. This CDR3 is CAGERGSSYNEQFF. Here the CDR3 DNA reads TGTGCCGGGGAGCGGGGGAGCTCCTACAATGAGCAGTTCTTC.

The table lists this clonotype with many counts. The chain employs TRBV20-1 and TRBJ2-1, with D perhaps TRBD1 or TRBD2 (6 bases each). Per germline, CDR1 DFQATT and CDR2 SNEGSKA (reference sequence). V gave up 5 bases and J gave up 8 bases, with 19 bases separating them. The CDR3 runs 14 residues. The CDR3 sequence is CSAPPGGASHEQFF. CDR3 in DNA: TGCAGTGCTCCCCCCGGGGGCGCATCCCATGAGCAGTTCTTC.

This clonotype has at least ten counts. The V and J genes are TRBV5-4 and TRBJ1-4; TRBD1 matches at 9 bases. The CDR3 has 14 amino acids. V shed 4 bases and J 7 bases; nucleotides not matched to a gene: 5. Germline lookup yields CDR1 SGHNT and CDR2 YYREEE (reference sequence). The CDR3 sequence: CASSPGQGGEKLFF. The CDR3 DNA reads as TGTGCCAGCAGCCCGGGACAGGGAGGTGAAAAACTGTTTTTT.

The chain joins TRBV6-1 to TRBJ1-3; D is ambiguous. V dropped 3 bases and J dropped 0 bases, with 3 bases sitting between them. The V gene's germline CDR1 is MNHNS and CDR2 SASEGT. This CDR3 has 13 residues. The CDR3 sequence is CASSENSGNTIYF. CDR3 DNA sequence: TGTGCCAGCAGTGAGAACTCTGGAAACACCATATATTTT.

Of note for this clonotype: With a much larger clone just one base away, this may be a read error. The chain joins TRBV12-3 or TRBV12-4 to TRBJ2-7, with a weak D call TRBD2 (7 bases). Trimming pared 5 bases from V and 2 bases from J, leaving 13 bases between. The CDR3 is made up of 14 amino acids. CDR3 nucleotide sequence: TGTGCCAGCAGTCCAAGGGGGGGGCCCTACGAGCAGTACTTC. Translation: CASSPRGGPYEQYF.

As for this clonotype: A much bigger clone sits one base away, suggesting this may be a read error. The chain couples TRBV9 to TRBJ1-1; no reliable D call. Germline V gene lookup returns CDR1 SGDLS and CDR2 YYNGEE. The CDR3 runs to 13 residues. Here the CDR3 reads CASSFTMNTEALF. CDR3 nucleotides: TGTGCCAGCAGCTTTACTATGAACACTGAAGCTCTCTTT.

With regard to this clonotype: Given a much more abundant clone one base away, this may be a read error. The chain's CDR3 is CSVETGYGQYF. CDR3 sequence (DNA): TGCAGCGTCGAAACCGGTTACGGGCAGTACTTC. The chain is built from TRBV29-1 and TRBJ2-7; unclear D gene. CDR1 is SQVTM, CDR2 ANQGSEA, per germline. The CDR3 spans 11 residues.

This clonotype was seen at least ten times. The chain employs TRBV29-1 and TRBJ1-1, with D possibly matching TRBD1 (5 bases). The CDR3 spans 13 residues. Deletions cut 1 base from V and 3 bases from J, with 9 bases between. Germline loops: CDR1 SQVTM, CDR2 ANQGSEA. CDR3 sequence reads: CSVEVGGDTEAFF. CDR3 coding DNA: TGCAGCGTTGAAGTTGGGGGGGACACTGAAGCTTTCTTT.

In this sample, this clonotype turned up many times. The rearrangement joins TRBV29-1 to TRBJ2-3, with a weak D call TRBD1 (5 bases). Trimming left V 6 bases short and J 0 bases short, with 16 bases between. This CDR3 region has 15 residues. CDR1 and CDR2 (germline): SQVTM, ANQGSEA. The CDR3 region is CSVAFQGTSTDTQYF. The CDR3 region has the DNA TGCAGCGTCGCGTTCCAGGGTACTAGCACAGATACGCAGTATTTT.

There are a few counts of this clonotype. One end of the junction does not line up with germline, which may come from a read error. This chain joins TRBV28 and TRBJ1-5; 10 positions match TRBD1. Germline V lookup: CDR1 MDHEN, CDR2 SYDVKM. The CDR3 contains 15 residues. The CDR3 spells CASSGTGVINRPQHF. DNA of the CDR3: TGTGCCAGCTCCGGGACAGGGGTTATTAATCGGCCCCAGCATTTT. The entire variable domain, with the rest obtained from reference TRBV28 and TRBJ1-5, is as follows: DVKVTQSSRYLVKRTGEKVFLECVQDMDHENMFWYRQDPGLGLRLIYFSYDVKMKEKGDIPEGYSVSREKKERFSLILESASTNQTSMYLCASSGTGVINRPQHFGDGTRLSIL.

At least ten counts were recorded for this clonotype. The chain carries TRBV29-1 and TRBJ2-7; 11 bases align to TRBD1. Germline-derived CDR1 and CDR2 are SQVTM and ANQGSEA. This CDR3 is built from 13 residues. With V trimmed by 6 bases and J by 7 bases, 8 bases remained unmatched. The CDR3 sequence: CSVRGQGAGEQYF. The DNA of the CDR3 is TGCAGCGTCCGAGGACAGGGGGCTGGGGAGCAGTACTTC.

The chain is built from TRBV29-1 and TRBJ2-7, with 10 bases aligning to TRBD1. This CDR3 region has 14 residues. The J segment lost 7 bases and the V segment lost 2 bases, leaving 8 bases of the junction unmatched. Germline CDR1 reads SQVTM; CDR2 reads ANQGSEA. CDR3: CSVEWGQGTGEQYF. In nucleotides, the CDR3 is TGCAGCGTTGAATGGGGACAGGGGACCGGGGAGCAGTACTTC.

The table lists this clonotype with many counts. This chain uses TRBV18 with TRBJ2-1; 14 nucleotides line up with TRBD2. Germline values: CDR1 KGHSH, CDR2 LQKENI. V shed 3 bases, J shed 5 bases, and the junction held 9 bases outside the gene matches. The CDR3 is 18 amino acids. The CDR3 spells CASSPNPGTSGRNNEQFF. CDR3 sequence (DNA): TGTGCCAGCTCACCTAACCCCGGGACTAGCGGGAGAAACAATGAGCAGTTCTTC.

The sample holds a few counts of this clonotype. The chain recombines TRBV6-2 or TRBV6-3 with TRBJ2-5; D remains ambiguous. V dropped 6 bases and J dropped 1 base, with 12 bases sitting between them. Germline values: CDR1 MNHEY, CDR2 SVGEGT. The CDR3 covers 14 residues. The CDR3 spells CASRSVPAQETQYF. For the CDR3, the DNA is TGTGCCAGCAGGTCTGTTCCCGCCCAAGAGACCCAGTACTTC.

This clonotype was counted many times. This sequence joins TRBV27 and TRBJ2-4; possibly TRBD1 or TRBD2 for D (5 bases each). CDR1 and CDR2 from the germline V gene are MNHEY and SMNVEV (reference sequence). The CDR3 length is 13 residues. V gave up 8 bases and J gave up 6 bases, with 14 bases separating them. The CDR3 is CASWDGPLNIQYF. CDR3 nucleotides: TGTGCCAGCTGGGACGGACCGCTAAACATTCAGTACTTC.

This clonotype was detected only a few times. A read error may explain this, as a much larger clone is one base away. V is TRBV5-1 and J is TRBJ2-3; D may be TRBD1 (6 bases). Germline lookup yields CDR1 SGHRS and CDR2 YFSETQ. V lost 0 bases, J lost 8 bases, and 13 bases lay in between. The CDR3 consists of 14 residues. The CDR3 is CASSLGSRGVTQYF. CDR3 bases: TGCGCCAGCAGCTTGGGGTCCAGGGGAGTTACGCAGTATTTT.

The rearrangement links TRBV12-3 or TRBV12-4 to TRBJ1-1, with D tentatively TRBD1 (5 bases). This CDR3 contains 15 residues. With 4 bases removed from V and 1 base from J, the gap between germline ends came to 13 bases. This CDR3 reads CASSSIGGGNTEAFF. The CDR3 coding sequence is TGTGCCAGCAGTTCCATAGGTGGGGGGAACACTGAAGCTTTCTTT.

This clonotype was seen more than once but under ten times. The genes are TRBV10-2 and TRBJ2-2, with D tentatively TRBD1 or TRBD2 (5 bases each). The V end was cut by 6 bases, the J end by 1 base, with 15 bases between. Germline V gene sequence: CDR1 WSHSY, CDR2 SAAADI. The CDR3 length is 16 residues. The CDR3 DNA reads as TGCGCCAGCAGCTCCGGGACCTACTTGAACACCGGGGAGCTGTTTTTT. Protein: CASSSGTYLNTGELFF.

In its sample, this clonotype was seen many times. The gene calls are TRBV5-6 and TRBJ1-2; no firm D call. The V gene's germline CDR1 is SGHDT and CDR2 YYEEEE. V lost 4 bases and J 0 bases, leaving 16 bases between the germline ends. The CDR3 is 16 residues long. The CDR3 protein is CASSPSRRQANYGYTF. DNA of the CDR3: TGTGCCAGCAGCCCATCCCGACGGCAAGCTAACTATGGCTACACCTTC.